The 16 T cell receptor beta chains given below trace back to one sample, sequenced in a study of T cells in tuberculosis. The time point is: new active TB diagnosis, blood taken before or within 7 days of starting treatment. Clones were sequenced by immunoSEQ multiplex PCR, and TCRdb holds only the in-frame ones, with some missing. The sample has under 35,000 clones; 90% to 95% are singletons. The material was PBMCs, obtained at tuberculosis diagnosis. The source is an adult with tuberculosis. Some clones in this sample may be carry-over from other donors' samples.

The chain links TRBV6-5 to TRBJ2-7; D perhaps matches TRBD2 (5 bases). The germline gives CDR1 MNHEY, CDR2 SVGAGI. The CDR3 covers 15 residues. V was shortened by 0 bases and J by 4 bases, with 13 bases between the two germline ends. The chain's CDR3 is CASSYSGRRPYEQYF. In DNA, the CDR3 is TGTGCCAGCAGTTACTCGGGTAGGAGGCCGTACGAGCAGTACTTC.

The chain links TRBV6-6 to TRBJ2-3; 10 bases match TRBD2. V lost 6 bases to trimming and J lost 2 bases; unmatched junction nucleotides: 5. Germline CDR1 reads MNHNY; CDR2 reads SVGAGI (reference sequence). The CDR3 runs 15 residues. The CDR3 region has the DNA TGTGCCAGCAGATCAAGCGGGGGGGACACAGATACGCAGTATTTT. This translates into CASRSSGGDTDTQYF.

The chain carries TRBV28 and TRBJ1-4, with D possibly being TRBD1 (6 bases). Germline V gene sequence: CDR1 MDHEN, CDR2 SYDVKM. The CDR3 covers 14 residues. The ends were cut back, 4 bases at V and 4 bases at J, with 10 bases in the middle. The CDR3 nucleotides read TGTGCCAGCAGTTATGACAGGAATAATGAAAAACTGTTTTTT. Encoded protein: CASSYDRNNEKLFF.

V gene TRBV5-1 combines with J gene TRBJ2-3, with no clear D. CDR1 and CDR2 (germline): SGHRS, YFSETQ. CDR3 length: 13 amino acids. V dropped 2 bases and J dropped 1 base, with 5 bases sitting between them. DNA for the CDR3: TGCGCCAGCAGCTTCGAGGGCACAGATACGCAGTATTTT. Translated: CASSFEGTDTQYF.

The chain joins TRBV21-1 to TRBJ2-7; the table calls TRBD1, which could not be checked here. TRBV21-1 is noted as a pseudogene. The CDR3 totals 15 residues. CDR3: CASSKGAGQRVREYF. CDR3 coding DNA: TGTGCCAGCAGCAAAGGGGCAGGACAGAGGGTGCGGGAGTACTTC.

This chain connects TRBV11-2 to TRBJ1-6; TRBD1 matches at 8 bases. CDR1 is SGHAT, CDR2 FQNNGV, per germline. The CDR3 covers 14 residues. The junction had 6 bases not matched to a gene; V was cut back by 4 bases and J by 10 bases. The CDR3 DNA is TGTGCCAGCAGCTCCCTCAGGGGGCTCTCACCCCTCCACTTT. Its translation: CASSSLRGLSPLHF.

This sequence joins TRBV6-1 and TRBJ1-6; 10 bases agree with TRBD1. The length of the CDR3 is 15 residues. V lost 3 bases and J lost 10; bases outside the gene matches: 6. From germline, CDR1 is MNHNS and CDR2 SASEGT. This CDR3 reads CASSDRDRGRSPLHF. In nucleotides, the CDR3 is TGTGCCAGCAGTGACCGGGACAGGGGTAGATCACCCCTCCACTTT.

The chain is built from TRBV5-4 and TRBJ2-5; D unclear. Trimming took 1 base from V and 3 from J, leaving 7 bases between them. The germline V gene has CDR1 SGHNT and CDR2 YYREEE (reference sequence). There are 13 residues in the CDR3. CDR3 sequence (DNA): TGTGCCAGCAGCTTGACAGTAAAAGAGACCCAGTACTTC. Amino acid sequence: CASSLTVKETQYF.

This chain links TRBV10-3 with TRBJ2-2, with TRBD1 as a possible D gene (5 bases). Germline-derived CDR1 and CDR2 are ENHRY and SYGVKD. The CDR3 sequence is 12 residues long. V was pared by 7 bases and J by 6 bases, with 9 bases between. The CDR3 protein is CAIKSGSGELFF. CDR3 nucleotides: TGTGCCATCAAGTCAGGGTCCGGGGAGCTGTTTTTT.

The chain links TRBV5-1 to TRBJ1-2; possible D gene TRBD1, 6 bases. V lost 4 bases and J lost 6, with 22 bases in between. Germline values: CDR1 SGHRS, CDR2 YFSETQ. This CDR3 comprises 16 residues. The CDR3 is CASSLSGATQGHGYTF. Here the CDR3 DNA reads TGCGCCAGCAGCCTATCAGGGGCCACCCAAGGACATGGCTACACCTTC.

The chain recombines TRBV18 with TRBJ2-1, with D maybe TRBD2 (7 bases). This CDR3 is built from 14 residues. CDR1 is KGHSH and CDR2 is LQKENI in the germline V gene. V lost 0 bases, J lost 8 bases, and 11 bases lay in between. CDR3 sequence (DNA): TGTGCCAGCTCACCACCGGGGGGGGCGCATGAGCAGTTCTTC. Translated: CASSPPGGAHEQFF.

As DNA, the CDR3 is TGTGCCAGCTCGACAGGGTCTCTGCCCCAGCATTTT. Encoded protein: CASSTGSLPQHF. The V call is TRBV27, the J call TRBJ1-5, with 7 bases aligning to TRBD1. The ends lost 8 bases at V and 9 bases at J; junction bases unmatched: 7. This CDR3 is 12 amino acids long. Germline CDR1 is MNHEY and CDR2 is SMNVEV (reference sequence).

This sequence joins TRBV7-9 and TRBJ2-7, with D unresolved. The CDR3 has 15 residues. CDR1 and CDR2 (germline): SEHNR, FQNEAQ (reference sequence). The V end was cut by 7 bases, the J end by 0 bases, with 16 bases between. The CDR3: CASTNGLESSYEQYF. For the CDR3, the DNA is TGTGCCAGCACCAATGGGCTGGAAAGCTCCTACGAGCAGTACTTC.

This clone appeared once. For the CDR3, the DNA is TGTGCCAGCAGTTACTCTGGGGCTGGCACTGAAGCTTTCTTT. Amino acids: CASSYSGAGTEAFF. The chain couples TRBV6-5 to TRBJ1-1, with a possible D match to TRBD1 (5 bases). From germline, CDR1 is MNHEY and CDR2 SVGAGI. The V gene lost 0 bases and the J gene lost 4 bases, with 9 bases spanning the gap. The CDR3 spans 14 residues.

J is TRBJ2-7 and V is TRBV25-1; TRBD2 is a possible D gene (5 bases). The germline gives CDR1 MGHDK, CDR2 SYGVNS. V gave up 2 bases and J gave up 0 bases, with 11 bases separating them. The CDR3 covers 15 residues. The CDR3 loop reads CASSEVAGSSYEQYF. DNA for the CDR3: TGTGCCAGCAGTGAAGTAGCTGGGAGCTCCTACGAGCAGTACTTC.

This rearrangement joins TRBV5-1 to TRBJ2-2; D gene uncertain. V was clipped by 0 bases and J by 5 bases, with 8 bases between them. This CDR3 region has 14 residues. Germline V gives CDR1 SGHRS, CDR2 YFSETQ. CDR3 bases: TGCGCCAGCAGCTTGGGAGCCGAAACCGGGGAGCTGTTTTTT. Protein sequence: CASSLGAETGELFF.